This T cell receptor (beta chain) was sequenced in a study of T-cell reconstitution after alpha-beta-depleted transplantation in children. V dropped 3 bases and J dropped 9 bases, with 15 bases sitting between them. The CDR3 covers 13 residues. CDR1 is SGHAT, CDR2 FQDESV, per germline (reference sequence). The library targeted TCRbeta and was prepared with unique molecular identifiers. TCRdb processed the PCR reads anew with MiXCR; each CDR3 protein has one entry. The sample has 450,000 to 500,000 distinct CDR3 sequences, about 12% seen once. This chain connects TRBV11-1 to TRBJ2-7, with D tentatively TRBD2 (6 bases). Source: PBMCs from the stem cell graft donor, taken from the stem cell graft. This clonotype originated in a human donor who donated a stem cell graft to a child with combined immunodeficiency. CDR3 loop: CASSLGPGDVQYF. The CDR3 bases are TGTGCCAGCAGCTTGGGTCCGGGGGACGTGCAGTACTTC.